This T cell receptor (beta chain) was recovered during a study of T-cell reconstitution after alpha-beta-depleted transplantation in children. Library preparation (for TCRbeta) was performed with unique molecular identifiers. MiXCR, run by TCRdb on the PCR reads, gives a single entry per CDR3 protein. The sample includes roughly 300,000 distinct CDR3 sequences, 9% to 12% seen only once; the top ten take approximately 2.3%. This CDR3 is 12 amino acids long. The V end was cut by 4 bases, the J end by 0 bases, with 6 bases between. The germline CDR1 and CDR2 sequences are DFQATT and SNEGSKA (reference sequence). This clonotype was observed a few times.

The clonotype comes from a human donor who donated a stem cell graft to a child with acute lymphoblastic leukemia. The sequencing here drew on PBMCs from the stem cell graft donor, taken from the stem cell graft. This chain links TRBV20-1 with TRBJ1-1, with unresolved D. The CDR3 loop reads CSATEMNTEAFF. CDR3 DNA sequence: TGCAGTGCTACGGAGATGAACACTGAAGCTTTCTTT.